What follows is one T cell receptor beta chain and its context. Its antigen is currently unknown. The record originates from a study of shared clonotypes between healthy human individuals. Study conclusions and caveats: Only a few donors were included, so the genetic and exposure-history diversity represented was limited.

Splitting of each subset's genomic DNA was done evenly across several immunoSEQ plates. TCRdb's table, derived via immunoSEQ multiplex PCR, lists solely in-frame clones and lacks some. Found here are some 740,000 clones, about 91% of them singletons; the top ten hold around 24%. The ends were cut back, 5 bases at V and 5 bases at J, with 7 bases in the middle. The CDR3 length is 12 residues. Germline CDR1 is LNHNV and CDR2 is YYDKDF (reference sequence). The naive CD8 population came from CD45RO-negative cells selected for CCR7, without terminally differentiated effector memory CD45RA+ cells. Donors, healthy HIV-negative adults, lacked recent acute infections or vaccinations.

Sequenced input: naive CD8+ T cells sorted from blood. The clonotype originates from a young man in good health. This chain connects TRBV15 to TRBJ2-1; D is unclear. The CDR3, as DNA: TGTGCCACCAGCGACCCGAACAATGAGCAGTTCTTC. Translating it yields CATSDPNNEQFF.